Following are 6 T cell receptor beta chains from one sample sequenced in a study of control samples from healthy donors and cancer patients. Clones were read by immunoSEQ multiplex PCR, and TCRdb kept only the in-frame ones, dropping some. This table has roughly 450,000 clones, 90% appearing once. Sequenced: PBMCs. These receptors all stem from a man aged 35 to 55 with head and neck cancer.

This clone came up once. The chain carries TRBV7-9 and TRBJ2-7; TRBD2 agrees at 10 bases. Germline V CDR1 and CDR2: SEHNR, FQNEAQ (reference sequence). J lost 0 bases, V lost 5 bases, and 4 bases had no gene match. The CDR3 is 15 amino acids. The CDR3 DNA is TGTGCCAGCAGCCCTAGCGGGGGTACCTCCTACGAGCAGTACTTC. Translation gives CASSPSGGTSYEQYF. The entire variable domain, with the rest obtained from reference TRBV7-9 and TRBJ2-7, is as follows: DTGVSQNPRHKITKRGQNVTFRCDPISEHNRLYWYRQTLGQGPEFLTYFQNEAQLEKSRLLSDRFSAERPKGSFSTLEIQRTEQGDSAMYLCASSPSGGTSYEQYFGPGTRLTVT.

This chain connects TRBV30 to TRBJ1-2; D is uncertain. The CDR3 totals 14 residues. Trimming took 4 bases from V and 0 from J, leaving 12 bases between them. Per germline, CDR1 GTSNPN and CDR2 SVGIG (reference sequence). CDR3 coding DNA: TGTGCCTGGAATACCGGGCGCCCTAACTATGGCTACACCTTC. It translates to CAWNTGRPNYGYTF.

The CDR3 spells CASSYSQGLGAFF. CDR3 sequence (DNA): TGTGCCAGCAGTTACTCCCAGGGGCTGGGAGCTTTCTTT. V usage is TRBV6-5 and J usage is TRBJ1-1; a weak D match, TRBD1 (6 bases). This CDR3 region has 13 residues. Trimming left V 0 bases short and J 10 bases short, with 12 bases between. CDR1 and CDR2 (germline): MNHEY, SVGAGI.

This chain uses TRBV9 with TRBJ2-3, with D possibly TRBD1 on 6 matching bases. CDR1 and CDR2 from the germline V gene are SGDLS and YYNGEE. V was shortened by 4 bases and J by 1 base, with 16 bases between the two germline ends. This CDR3 region has 16 residues. The DNA of the CDR3 is TGTGCCAGCAGCCCCCCAGGGGTGGGACGCACAGATACGCAGTATTTT. Amino acids: CASSPPGVGRTDTQYF.

With regard to this clone: The identical CDR3 is also encoded by other nucleotide sequences in the sample. The V gene is TRBV3-1 (or the pseudogene TRBV3-2), the J gene TRBJ1-5; D uncertain. Deletions cut 3 bases from V and 2 bases from J, with 11 bases between. The CDR3 is made up of 15 amino acids. Germline V lookup: CDR1 LGHDT, CDR2 YNNKEL (reference sequence). CDR3 amino acids: CASSQGRSGNQPQHF. The CDR3 DNA sequence: TGTGCCAGCAGCCAGGGGAGGTCAGGCAATCAGCCCCAGCATTTT.

This clone showed up just once. The chain links TRBV5-6 to TRBJ2-7, with 8 nucleotides matching TRBD2. The trim removed 3 bases at V and 1 base at J, leaving 9 bases unmatched. This CDR3 region has 16 residues. CDR1 and CDR2 (germline): SGHDT, YYEEEE. CDR3 sequence reads: CASSSIRLARSYEQYF. Here the CDR3 DNA reads TGTGCCAGCAGCTCAATCCGACTAGCGCGATCCTACGAGCAGTACTTC.